A selection of T cell receptor beta chains follows, all from one sample in a study of T cell responses to AZD1222 COVID-19 vaccine. Profiled with immunoSEQ multiplex PCR; TCRdb holds only in-frame clones, not every one. The profile shows approximately 140,000 clones, over 90% of them singletons. The sequenced sample was peripheral blood, obtained on day 0 of AZD1222 vaccination. These receptors were obtained from an adult in good health. Each CDR3 is given with its conserved first and last residue. Each record gives: clone size, V gene, D gene, J gene, CDR3 DNA, CDR3 protein. A D gene is named only where the DNA matches it firmly. Where a row states a size, it is once, few, many or the class of an expanded clone; other rows omit it.

abundance: NA; v_gene: TRBV19; d_gene: NA; j_gene: TRBJ1-5; CDR3nt: TGTGCCAGTATTGGAGGGTTAAATCAGCCCCAGCATTTT; CDR3aa: CASIGGLNQPQHF
abundance: few; v_gene: TRBV5-1; d_gene: NA; j_gene: TRBJ1-5; CDR3nt: TGCGCCAGCAGCTTGGTAGGGGAAACGGGCCAGCCCCAGCATTTT; CDR3aa: CASSLVGETGQPQHF
abundance: once; v_gene: TRBV18; d_gene: NA; j_gene: TRBJ1-5; CDR3nt: TGTGCCAGCTCACGGTATGGTCAGCCCCAGCATTTT; CDR3aa: CASSRYGQPQHF
abundance: NA; v_gene: TRBV4-1; d_gene: NA; j_gene: TRBJ2-2; CDR3nt: TGCGCCAGCAGCCAAGTGGGCTCGGACGGGGAGCTGTTTTTT; CDR3aa: CASSQVGSDGELFF
abundance: NA; v_gene: TRBV4-3; d_gene: NA; j_gene: TRBJ1-5; CDR3nt: TGCGCCAGCAGCCAAGATTTAAGCAGGGATCAGCCCCAGCATTTT; CDR3aa: CASSQDLSRDQPQHF
abundance: NA; v_gene: TRBV7-3; d_gene: NA; j_gene: TRBJ2-1; CDR3nt: TGTGCCAGCAGCTTAAGGGGTGGGATGGCTTCCAATGAGCAGTTCTTC; CDR3aa: CASSLRGGMASNEQFF
abundance: NA; v_gene: TRBV2; d_gene: NA; j_gene: TRBJ1-2; CDR3nt: TGTGCCAGCAGTGAAACCCTGGCCCTTAACTATGGCTACACCTTC; CDR3aa: CASSETLALNYGYTF
abundance: NA; v_gene: TRBV7-9; d_gene: TRBD1; j_gene: TRBJ2-7; CDR3nt: TGTGCCAGCAGCTTAGAGTCTTTCCGGACAGGGATCTACGAGCAGTACTTC; CDR3aa: CASSLESFRTGIYEQYF
abundance: NA; v_gene: TRBV2; d_gene: NA; j_gene: TRBJ2-1; CDR3nt: TGTGCCAGCAGTCCGGCAGGATCCTACAATGAGCAGTTCTTC; CDR3aa: CASSPAGSYNEQFF
abundance: NA; v_gene: TRBV7-9; d_gene: NA; j_gene: TRBJ1-4; CDR3nt: TGTGCCAGCAGCGGCCAGACAGCTGAAAAACTGTTTTTT; CDR3aa: CASSGQTAEKLFF
abundance: NA; v_gene: TRBV4-2; d_gene: TRBD1; j_gene: TRBJ2-3; CDR3nt: TGTGCCAGCAGCCAAAAAAAGGACAGGGGGGCAGGTACGCAGTATTTT; CDR3aa: CASSQKKDRGAGTQYF
abundance: once; v_gene: TRBV10-1; d_gene: TRBD2; j_gene: TRBJ2-7; CDR3nt: TGCGCCAGCAGTGAGTCAGGGCGAGGCCTAGCGGGGGGCGAGCAGTACTTC; CDR3aa: CASSESGRGLAGGEQYF
abundance: few; v_gene: TRBV9; d_gene: NA; j_gene: TRBJ2-7; CDR3nt: TGTGCCAGCAGCGTAGGTGGGGGAATCTCCTACGAGCAGTACTTC; CDR3aa: CASSVGGGISYEQYF
abundance: NA; v_gene: TRBV7-6; d_gene: NA; j_gene: TRBJ1-2; CDR3nt: TGTGCTATTCTAGCTAACTATGGCTACACCTTC; CDR3aa: CAILANYGYTF
abundance: NA; v_gene: TRBV4-3; d_gene: NA; j_gene: TRBJ1-2; CDR3nt: TGCGCCAGCAGCCCGGGCCGGGCTGCTAAAGATGGCTACACCTTC; CDR3aa: CASSPGRAAKDGYTF
abundance: NA; v_gene: TRBV6-5; d_gene: TRBD2; j_gene: TRBJ2-7; CDR3nt: TGTGCCAGCAGTTACTCTGAAGCGGGGGTCTACGAGCAGTACTTC; CDR3aa: CASSYSEAGVYEQYF
abundance: NA; v_gene: TRBV27; d_gene: NA; j_gene: TRBJ1-5; CDR3nt: TGTGCCAGCAGTTCAGGCCGCAATCAGCCCCAGCATTTT; CDR3aa: CASSSGRNQPQHF
abundance: NA; v_gene: TRBV28; d_gene: NA; j_gene: TRBJ1-4; CDR3nt: TGTGCCAGCAAAGTATCCAATGAAAAACTGTTTTTT; CDR3aa: CASKVSNEKLFF
abundance: once; v_gene: TRBV6-2/TRBV6-3; d_gene: NA; j_gene: TRBJ2-2; CDR3nt: TGTGCCAGCAGTTACACCCCCCTTCGTGTAGACAACACCGGGGAGCTGTTTTTT; CDR3aa: CASSYTPLRVDNTGELFF
abundance: once; v_gene: TRBV6-5; d_gene: NA; j_gene: TRBJ1-2; CDR3nt: TGTGCCAGCAATGGCTATGGCTACACCTTC; CDR3aa: CASNGYGYTF
abundance: NA; v_gene: TRBV4-1; d_gene: NA; j_gene: TRBJ1-1; CDR3nt: TGCGCCAGCAGTACATTGGGGGGCTCTGAAGCTTTCTTT; CDR3aa: CASSTLGGSEAFF
abundance: NA; v_gene: TRBV7-8; d_gene: NA; j_gene: TRBJ2-7; CDR3nt: TGTGCCAGCAGCTTAGCCCCAGGGAACTACGAGCAGTACTTC; CDR3aa: CASSLAPGNYEQYF
abundance: NA; v_gene: TRBV4-1; d_gene: TRBD1; j_gene: TRBJ2-1; CDR3nt: TGCGCCAGCAGCCAAGCAGGGACAGCCTACAATGAGCAGTTCTTC; CDR3aa: CASSQAGTAYNEQFF
abundance: NA; v_gene: TRBV7-2; d_gene: TRBD2; j_gene: TRBJ2-2; CDR3nt: TGTGCCAGCAGCTTGACTAGCGGGAGGGCGAGAGGCGGGGAGCTGTTTTTT; CDR3aa: CASSLTSGRARGGELFF
abundance: NA; v_gene: TRBV5-8; d_gene: NA; j_gene: TRBJ2-4; CDR3nt: TGTGCCAGCACCCCGAGGTTAATTCAGTACTTC; CDR3aa: CASTPRLIQYF
abundance: NA; v_gene: TRBV5-4; d_gene: NA; j_gene: TRBJ2-3; CDR3nt: TGTGCCAGCAGCTCACCCCCCAGCACAGATACGCAGTATTTT; CDR3aa: CASSSPPSTDTQYF
abundance: NA; v_gene: TRBV18; d_gene: TRBD1; j_gene: TRBJ2-1; CDR3nt: TGTGCCAGCTCACCAGACAGGGCAACTTACAATGAGCAGTTCTTC; CDR3aa: CASSPDRATYNEQFF
abundance: NA; v_gene: TRBV9; d_gene: NA; j_gene: TRBJ2-1; CDR3nt: TGTGCCAACAAGGAGGGCCTCAGTATCGATGAGCAGTTCTTC; CDR3aa: CANKEGLSIDEQFF
abundance: NA; v_gene: TRBV6-1; d_gene: NA; j_gene: TRBJ2-7; CDR3nt: TGTGCCAGCAGTGAAGCGCCTTCTACGACCCACGAGCAGTACTTC; CDR3aa: CASSEAPSTTHEQYF
abundance: NA; v_gene: TRBV7-8; d_gene: NA; j_gene: TRBJ1-1; CDR3nt: TGTGCCAGCAGCTTAGGGGGGGGAAGCATGAACACTGAAGCTTTCTTT; CDR3aa: CASSLGGGSMNTEAFF
abundance: NA; v_gene: TRBV19; d_gene: NA; j_gene: TRBJ1-5; CDR3nt: TGTGCCAGTAGTATTTTGGTCAGGGGTGGCAATCAGCCCCAGCATTTT; CDR3aa: CASSILVRGGNQPQHF
abundance: NA; v_gene: TRBV27; d_gene: NA; j_gene: TRBJ2-1; CDR3nt: TGTGCCACCGCTCGACAGTTTTCCCTCTTGGGGAGCTCCTACAATGAGCAGTTCTTC; CDR3aa: CATARQFSLLGSSYNEQFF
abundance: once; v_gene: TRBV5-6; d_gene: NA; j_gene: TRBJ1-2; CDR3nt: TGTGCCAGCAGCCCAGGACGCCCCATTAACTATGGCTACACCTTC; CDR3aa: CASSPGRPINYGYTF
abundance: NA; v_gene: TRBV27; d_gene: TRBD1; j_gene: TRBJ2-5; CDR3nt: TGTGCCAGCAGTCCACAAGGGGGCGCGTCTCAAGAGACCCAGTACTTC; CDR3aa: CASSPQGGASQETQYF
abundance: NA; v_gene: TRBV12-3/TRBV12-4; d_gene: NA; j_gene: TRBJ1-6; CDR3nt: TGTGCGACGGGGGCGGGAGGAATCTCACCCCTCCACTTT; CDR3aa: CATGAGGISPLHF
abundance: NA; v_gene: TRBV27; d_gene: TRBD2; j_gene: TRBJ2-1; CDR3nt: TGTGCCATCGCCGGGACTAGCGGGCCTAGCGATGAGCAGTTCTTC; CDR3aa: CAIAGTSGPSDEQFF
abundance: NA; v_gene: TRBV28; d_gene: NA; j_gene: TRBJ1-6; CDR3nt: TGTGCCAGCTCGGTGGGGGGCTCCTATAATTCACCCCTCCACTTT; CDR3aa: CASSVGGSYNSPLHF
abundance: NA; v_gene: TRBV7-2; d_gene: NA; j_gene: TRBJ2-5; CDR3nt: TGTGCCAGCAGCCCTCATTGGGGAGAGACCCAGTACTTC; CDR3aa: CASSPHWGETQYF
abundance: NA; v_gene: TRBV2; d_gene: TRBD1; j_gene: TRBJ1-3; CDR3nt: TGTGCCGGACCCGGGACAGGCGTCGTTGACTCTGGAAACACCATATATTTT; CDR3aa: CAGPGTGVVDSGNTIYF
abundance: NA; v_gene: TRBV4-1; d_gene: NA; j_gene: TRBJ2-7; CDR3nt: TGCGCCAGCAGCCCCGCACAACGGGCCTACGAGCAGTACTTC; CDR3aa: CASSPAQRAYEQYF
abundance: NA; v_gene: TRBV6-2/TRBV6-3; d_gene: TRBD2; j_gene: TRBJ2-7; CDR3nt: TGTGCCAGCACCCCGAGGGCGGGAGTAACCTACGAGCAGTACTTC; CDR3aa: CASTPRAGVTYEQYF
abundance: NA; v_gene: TRBV7-3; d_gene: TRBD2; j_gene: TRBJ2-1; CDR3nt: TGTGCCAGCAACGCGGGAGGGAATGAGCAGTTCTTC; CDR3aa: CASNAGGNEQFF
abundance: few; v_gene: TRBV28; d_gene: TRBD2; j_gene: TRBJ2-7; CDR3nt: TGTGCCAGCAGATCCTTCGGACTAGCGGAAACCTACGAGCAGTACTTC; CDR3aa: CASRSFGLAETYEQYF
abundance: NA; v_gene: TRBV27; d_gene: NA; j_gene: TRBJ2-7; CDR3nt: TGTGCCAGCAGACGGGCGGGCGTATCCTACGAGCAGTACTTC; CDR3aa: CASRRAGVSYEQYF
abundance: NA; v_gene: TRBV6-5; d_gene: NA; j_gene: TRBJ1-3; CDR3nt: TGTGCCAGCACCCGGCCCTACTCTGGAAACACCATATATTTT; CDR3aa: CASTRPYSGNTIYF
abundance: NA; v_gene: TRBV28; d_gene: NA; j_gene: TRBJ1-4; CDR3nt: TGTGCCAGCAGTTTGCGGGGGAGTCTCAATGAAAAACTGTTTTTT; CDR3aa: CASSLRGSLNEKLFF
abundance: NA; v_gene: TRBV5-1; d_gene: NA; j_gene: TRBJ1-1; CDR3nt: TGCGCCAGCAGCTCGGGCTTGAGAGACGAAGCTTTCTTT; CDR3aa: CASSSGLRDEAFF
abundance: NA; v_gene: TRBV18; d_gene: NA; j_gene: TRBJ2-2; CDR3nt: TGTGCCAGCTCACCATCCGGAGTCGGGGAGCTGTTTTTT; CDR3aa: CASSPSGVGELFF
abundance: NA; v_gene: TRBV28; d_gene: NA; j_gene: TRBJ2-1; CDR3nt: TGTGCCAGCAGTTTAACAACCGGGAGTCCCCCCTACAATGAGCAGTTCTTC; CDR3aa: CASSLTTGSPPYNEQFF
abundance: NA; v_gene: TRBV28; d_gene: NA; j_gene: TRBJ1-1; CDR3nt: TGTGCCAGCAGTTTTGTTTACACTGAAGCTTTCTTT; CDR3aa: CASSFVYTEAFF
abundance: NA; v_gene: TRBV6-5; d_gene: NA; j_gene: TRBJ2-6; CDR3nt: TGTGCCAGCCTCCCGGAAGGGGCCAACGTCCTGACTTTC; CDR3aa: CASLPEGANVLTF
abundance: NA; v_gene: TRBV19; d_gene: NA; j_gene: TRBJ1-5; CDR3nt: TGTGCCAGTAGTAGGGAGCCAGGGACAAACACCAGACCAAATCAGCCCCAGCATTTT; CDR3aa: CASSREPGTNTRPNQPQHF
abundance: NA; v_gene: TRBV6-6; d_gene: NA; j_gene: TRBJ1-5; CDR3nt: TGTGCCAGCAGTTACCCCCGCCAGCCCCAGCATTTT; CDR3aa: CASSYPRQPQHF
abundance: NA; v_gene: TRBV10-3; d_gene: NA; j_gene: TRBJ1-1; CDR3nt: TGTGCCATCAGTGAAGGCCGGGGGGCTTTCTTT; CDR3aa: CAISEGRGAFF
abundance: NA; v_gene: TRBV5-4; d_gene: NA; j_gene: TRBJ2-5; CDR3nt: TGTGCCAGCAGCATTTACCAAGAGACCCAGTACTTC; CDR3aa: CASSIYQETQYF
abundance: NA; v_gene: TRBV5-5; d_gene: TRBD1; j_gene: TRBJ2-2; CDR3nt: TGTGCCAGCACCCCCTTGAGGGGACAGGGGCTCCGGGAGCTGTTTTTT; CDR3aa: CASTPLRGQGLRELFF
abundance: NA; v_gene: TRBV29-1; d_gene: TRBD1; j_gene: TRBJ2-5; CDR3nt: TGCAGCGTTGTAGGGACAGGGGCGTCAGAGACCCAGTACTTC; CDR3aa: CSVVGTGASETQYF